The entry below describes one T cell receptor (beta chain). The antigen it recognizes is unknown. The sample holds no much larger clone one base away, and base qualities are not on file. The collaborating institutions used their own protocols to collect whole blood in K2EDTA tubes. For TCRbeta analysis, collaborators shipped samples in one of three forms: frozen whole blood, isolated PBMCs, or DNA extracted from either of those sample types. TCRbeta CDR3 regions were amplified from genomic DNA by means of the immunoSEQ Assay, a bias-controlled multiplex PCR. On the study's bioinformatics: The number of nucleated cells in each sample was estimated by amplification of reference gene primers within the assay. Sequence reads were collapsed and filtered to measure the absolute abundance of every unique TCRbeta CDR3 rearrangement. Productive Simpson clonality was computed per sample as the square root of Simpson's diversity index over productive rearrangements. Drawn from immuneACCESS, this table holds only the in-frame rearrangements with V and J called that TCRdb kept. Clones are partly lost; checked studies trace under half to an unresolved V gene and leave the rest unexplained. V, J and clone size are taken as reported in that table, and D and trimming were inferred from the DNA itself. The sample table lists 65,000 to 85,000 clones, around 90% of them with a count of one. 6% to 7.5% of the sample rests with the top ten.

The data are from a study of blood T cell repertoires in COVID-19 (TCRdb year 2020). About the investigation overall: The collaborator samples originated in the United States, Italy and Spain and spanned the acute and convalescent phases of COVID-19. The material from the prospective study consisted of cDNA or gDNA derived from T cells, B-cell-depleted T cells, or PBMCs. Subjects who had been exposed to COVID-19, were actively infected with it, or had recovered from it provided the deeply sampled blood TCRbeta repertoires that made up the dataset. The repertoires were released in a freely available public database intended as a resource for research on the immune response to SARS-CoV-2. Samples came from the ongoing ImmuneRACE study (first 160 participants) plus 1,254 subjects from 6 global collaborators. Sample metadata almost always included a de-identified subject ID, COVID-19 status, age in years and sex. Where HLA class I and class II types were available, the types were taken from metadata supplied by the sample provider, not from assay-based typing.

Results and caveats for the whole study, not just this receptor: The quantity of clinical and demographic metadata differed by source and by participant and was supplied without curation.

V is shortened by 5 bases, J by 8 bases, and the region joining them spans 24 bases. The CDR1 and CDR2 encoded by the germline V gene are SGHVS and FQNEAQ. From the cysteine through the phenylalanine, the CDR3 covers 16 amino acids. The sequence is cut down to CDR3 DNA, 48 bases in frame from base 1. The material sequenced was peripheral blood. Recombination connected TRBV7-8 to TRBJ1-2, with a weak D call of TRBD1 (5 bases match). The TCR comes from a human donor in a cohort sampled during active COVID-19. In nucleotide form, the sequence is TGTGCCAGCAGCAATAGGGGTACGGGACTTCGGACGGGCTACACCTTC. Its protein product is CASSNRGTGLRTGYTF.